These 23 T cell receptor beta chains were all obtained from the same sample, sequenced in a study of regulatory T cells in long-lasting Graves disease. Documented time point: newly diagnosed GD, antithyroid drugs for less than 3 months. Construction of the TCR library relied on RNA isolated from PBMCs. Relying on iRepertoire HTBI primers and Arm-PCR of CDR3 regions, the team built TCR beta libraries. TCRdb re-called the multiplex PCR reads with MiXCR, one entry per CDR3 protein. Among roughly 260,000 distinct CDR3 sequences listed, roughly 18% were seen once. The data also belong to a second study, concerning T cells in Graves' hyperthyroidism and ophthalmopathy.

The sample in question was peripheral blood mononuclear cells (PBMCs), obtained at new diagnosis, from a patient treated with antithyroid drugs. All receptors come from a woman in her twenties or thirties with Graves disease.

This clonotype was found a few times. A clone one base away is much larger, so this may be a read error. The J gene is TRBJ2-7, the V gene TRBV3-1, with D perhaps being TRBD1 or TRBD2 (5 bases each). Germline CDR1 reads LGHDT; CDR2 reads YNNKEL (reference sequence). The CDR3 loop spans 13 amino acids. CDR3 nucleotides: TGTGCCTGCAGCCAAGAGAGGGGCTACGAGCAGTACTTC. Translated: CACSQERGYEQYF.

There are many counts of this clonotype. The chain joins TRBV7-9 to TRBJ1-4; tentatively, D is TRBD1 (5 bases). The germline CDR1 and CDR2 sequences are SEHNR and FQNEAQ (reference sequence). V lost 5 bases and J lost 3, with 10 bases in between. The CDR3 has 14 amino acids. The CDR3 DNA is TGTGCCAGCAGCCCGGGGACGGCTAATGAAAAACTGTTTTTT. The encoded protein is CASSPGTANEKLFF.

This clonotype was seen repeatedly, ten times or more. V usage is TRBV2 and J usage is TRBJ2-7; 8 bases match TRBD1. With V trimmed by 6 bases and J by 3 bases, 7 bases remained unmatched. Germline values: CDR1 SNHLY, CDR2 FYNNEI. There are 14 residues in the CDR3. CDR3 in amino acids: CASRGQVGNYEQYF. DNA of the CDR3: TGTGCCAGCAGGGGACAGGTTGGAAACTACGAGCAGTACTTC.

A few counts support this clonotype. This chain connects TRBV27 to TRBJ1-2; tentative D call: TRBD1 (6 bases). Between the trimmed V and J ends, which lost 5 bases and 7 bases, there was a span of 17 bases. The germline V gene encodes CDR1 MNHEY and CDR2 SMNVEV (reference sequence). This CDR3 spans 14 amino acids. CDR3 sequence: CASSPPGGAGGYTF. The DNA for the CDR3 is TGTGCCAGCAGTCCCCCCGGGGGGGCAGGTGGCTACACCTTC.

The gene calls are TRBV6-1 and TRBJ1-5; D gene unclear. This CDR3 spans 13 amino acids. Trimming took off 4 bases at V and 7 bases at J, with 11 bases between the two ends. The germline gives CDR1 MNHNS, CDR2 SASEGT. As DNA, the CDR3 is TGTGCCAGCAGTGCCGGTGTTTTGCAGCCCCAGCATTTT. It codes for CASSAGVLQPQHF.

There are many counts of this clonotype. The CDR3 sequence: CASSEHPELNTEAFF. As DNA, the CDR3 is TGTGCCAGCAGTGAACACCCAGAACTGAACACTGAAGCTTTCTTT. This rearrangement joins TRBV6-1 to TRBJ1-1; no firm D call. Trimming left V 2 bases short and J 0 bases short, with 10 bases between. CDR3 length equals 15 residues. Per the germline V gene, CDR1 is MNHNS and CDR2 is SASEGT.

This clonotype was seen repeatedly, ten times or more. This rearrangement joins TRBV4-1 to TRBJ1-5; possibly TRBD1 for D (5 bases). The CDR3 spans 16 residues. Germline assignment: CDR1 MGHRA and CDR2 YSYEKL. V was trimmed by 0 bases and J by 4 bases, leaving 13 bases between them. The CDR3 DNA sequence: TGCGCCAGCAGCCAAGATTCTTCCAGGGAGAATCAGCCCCAGCATTTT. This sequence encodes CASSQDSSRENQPQHF.

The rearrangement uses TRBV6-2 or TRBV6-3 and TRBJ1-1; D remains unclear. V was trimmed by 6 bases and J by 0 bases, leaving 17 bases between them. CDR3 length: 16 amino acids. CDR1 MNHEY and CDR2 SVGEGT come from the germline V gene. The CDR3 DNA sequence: TGTGCCAGCAGCTCGTCGAACAGTAAAATGAACACTGAAGCTTTCTTT. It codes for CASSSSNSKMNTEAFF.

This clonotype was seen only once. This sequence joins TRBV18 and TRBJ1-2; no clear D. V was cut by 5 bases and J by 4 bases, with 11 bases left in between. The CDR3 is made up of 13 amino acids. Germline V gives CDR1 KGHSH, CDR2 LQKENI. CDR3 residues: CASSSPDRYGYTF. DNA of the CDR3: TGTGCCAGCTCATCTCCGGATCGCTATGGCTACACCTTC.

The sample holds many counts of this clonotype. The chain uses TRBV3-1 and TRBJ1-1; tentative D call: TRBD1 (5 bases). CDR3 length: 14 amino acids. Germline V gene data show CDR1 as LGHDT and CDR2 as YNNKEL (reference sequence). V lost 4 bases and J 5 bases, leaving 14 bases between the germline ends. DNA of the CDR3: TGTGCCAGCAGCCTCCAGAGGGACCGGACTGAAGCTTTCTTT. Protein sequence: CASSLQRDRTEAFF.

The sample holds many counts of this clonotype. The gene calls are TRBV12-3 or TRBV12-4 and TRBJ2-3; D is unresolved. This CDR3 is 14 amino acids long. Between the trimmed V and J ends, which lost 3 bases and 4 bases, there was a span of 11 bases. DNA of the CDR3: TGTGCCAGCAGTTTCTCGTCCGCGCCAGATACGCAGTATTTT. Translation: CASSFSSAPDTQYF.

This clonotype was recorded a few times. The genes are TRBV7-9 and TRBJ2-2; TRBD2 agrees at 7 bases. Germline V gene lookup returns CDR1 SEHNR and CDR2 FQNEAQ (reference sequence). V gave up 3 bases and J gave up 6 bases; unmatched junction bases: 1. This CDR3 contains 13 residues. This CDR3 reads CASSLTSPGELFF. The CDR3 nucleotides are TGTGCCAGCAGCTTGACTAGCCCCGGGGAGCTGTTTTTT.

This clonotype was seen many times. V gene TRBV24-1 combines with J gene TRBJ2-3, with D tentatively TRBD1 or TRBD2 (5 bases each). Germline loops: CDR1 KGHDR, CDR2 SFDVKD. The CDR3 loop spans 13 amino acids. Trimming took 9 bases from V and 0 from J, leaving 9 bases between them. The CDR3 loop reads CATGTASTDTQYF. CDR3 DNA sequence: TGTGCCACCGGGACCGCTAGCACAGATACGCAGTATTTT.

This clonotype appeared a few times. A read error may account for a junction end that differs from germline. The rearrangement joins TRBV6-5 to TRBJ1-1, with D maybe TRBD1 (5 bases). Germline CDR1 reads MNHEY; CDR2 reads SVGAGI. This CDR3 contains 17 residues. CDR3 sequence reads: CASSHSVPPGRNTEAFF. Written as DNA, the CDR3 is TGTGCCAGCAGTCACTCAGTTCCTCCGGGGCGAAACACTGAAGCTTTCTTT.

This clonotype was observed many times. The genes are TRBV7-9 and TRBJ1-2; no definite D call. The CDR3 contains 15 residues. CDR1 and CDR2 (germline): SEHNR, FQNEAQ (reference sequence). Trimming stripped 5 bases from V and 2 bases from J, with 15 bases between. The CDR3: CASSPPGYGNYGYTF. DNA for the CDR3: TGTGCCAGCAGCCCCCCGGGATATGGGAACTATGGCTACACCTTC. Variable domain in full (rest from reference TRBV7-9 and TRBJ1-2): DTGVSQNPRHKITKRGQNVTFRCDPISEHNRLYWYRQTLGQGPEFLTYFQNEAQLEKSRLLSDRFSAERPKGSFSTLEIQRTEQGDSAMYLCASSPPGYGNYGYTFGSGTRLTVV.

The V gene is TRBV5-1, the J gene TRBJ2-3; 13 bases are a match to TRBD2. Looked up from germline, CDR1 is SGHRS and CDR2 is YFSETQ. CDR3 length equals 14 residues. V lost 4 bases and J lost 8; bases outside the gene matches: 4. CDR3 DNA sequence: TGCGCCAGCAGCGTCGGACTAGCGGGAGTTACGCAGTATTTT. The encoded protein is CASSVGLAGVTQYF.

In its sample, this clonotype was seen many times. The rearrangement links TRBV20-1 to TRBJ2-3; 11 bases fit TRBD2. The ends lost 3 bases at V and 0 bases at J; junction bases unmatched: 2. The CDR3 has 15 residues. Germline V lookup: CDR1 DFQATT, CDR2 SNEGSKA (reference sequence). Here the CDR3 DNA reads TGCAGTGCTAGGAGACTAGCGGGGAGCACAGATACGCAGTATTTT. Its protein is CSARRLAGSTDTQYF.

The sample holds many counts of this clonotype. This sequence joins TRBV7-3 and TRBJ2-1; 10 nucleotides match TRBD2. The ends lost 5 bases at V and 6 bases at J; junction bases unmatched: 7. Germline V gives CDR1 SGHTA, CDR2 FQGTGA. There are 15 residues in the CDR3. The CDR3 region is CASSRQRGGLNEQFF. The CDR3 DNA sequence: TGTGCCAGCAGCCGACAGCGGGGGGGCCTCAATGAGCAGTTCTTC.

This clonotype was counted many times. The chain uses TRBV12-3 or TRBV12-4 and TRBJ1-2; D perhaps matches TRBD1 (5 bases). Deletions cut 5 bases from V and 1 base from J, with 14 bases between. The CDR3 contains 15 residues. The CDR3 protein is CASSPRAGFNYGYTF. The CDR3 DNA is TGTGCCAGCAGTCCCCGGGCAGGGTTTAACTATGGCTACACCTTC.

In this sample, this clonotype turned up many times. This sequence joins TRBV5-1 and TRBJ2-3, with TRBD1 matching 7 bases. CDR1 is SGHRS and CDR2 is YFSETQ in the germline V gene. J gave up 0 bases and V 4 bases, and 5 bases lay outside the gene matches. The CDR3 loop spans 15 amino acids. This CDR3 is CASSQTGKSTDTQYF. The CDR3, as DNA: TGCGCCAGCAGCCAGACAGGGAAAAGCACAGATACGCAGTATTTT.

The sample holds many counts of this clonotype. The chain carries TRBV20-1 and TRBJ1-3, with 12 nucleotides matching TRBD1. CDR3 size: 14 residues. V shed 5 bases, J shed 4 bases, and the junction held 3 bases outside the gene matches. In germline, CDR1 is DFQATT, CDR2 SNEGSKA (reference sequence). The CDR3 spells CSAGDRGPGNTIYF. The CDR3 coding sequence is TGCAGTGCTGGGGACAGGGGGCCCGGAAACACCATATATTTT.

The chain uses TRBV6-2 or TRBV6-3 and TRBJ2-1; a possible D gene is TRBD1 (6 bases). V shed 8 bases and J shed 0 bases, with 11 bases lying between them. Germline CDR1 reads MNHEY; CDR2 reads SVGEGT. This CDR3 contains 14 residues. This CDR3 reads CASGTRGSYNEQFF. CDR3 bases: TGTGCCAGCGGGACAAGGGGCTCCTACAATGAGCAGTTCTTC.

CDR3 residues: CASSIGGSGGASTDTQYF. The CDR3 DNA reads as TGTGCCAGCAGCATCGGAGGTAGCGGGGGGGCCAGCACAGATACGCAGTATTTT. V and J are TRBV7-3 and TRBJ2-3, with 11 bases that match TRBD2. The germline gives CDR1 SGHTA, CDR2 FQGTGA. The CDR3 runs 18 residues. Trimming took 5 bases from V and 0 from J; bases not matched to a gene: 10.